This T cell receptor (beta chain) was identified during a study of blood T cell repertoires in COVID-19. Profiling relied on immunoSEQ multiplex PCR, and the TCRdb table lists in-frame clones only, not all of them. The table records some 360,000 clones, approximately 90% of them present only once. Germline V gives CDR1 SGHRS, CDR2 YFSETQ. This CDR3 spans 13 amino acids. V was pared by 4 bases and J by 4 bases, with 11 bases between. The receptor's source is a woman aged 55-70 years with COVID-19, enrolled during active disease. The sample consisted of peripheral blood. The chain couples TRBV5-1 to TRBJ1-2; tentatively, D is TRBD1 (5 bases). As DNA, the CDR3 is TGCGCCAGCAGCGCCGACGGGGGCTATGGCTACACCTTC. Translation: CASSADGGYGYTF.